This TCR beta chain was captured by sequencing in a study of beta chain features in type 1 diabetes. Since all of the isolated RNA was reverse transcribed, expressed TCRB transcripts were what got sequenced. The table came from immunoSEQ multiplex PCR; TCRdb's copy has only in-frame clones and leaves some out. The sample carries over 150,000 clones, 10% recorded once. This clone was counted only a few times. Its antigen is still unknown. General study results and limits: Significant though moderate, a shortening of TCRB CDR3s appeared in all four CD4+ subsets of Type 1 diabetes patients. Whether TCRB rearrangement is influenced by HLA type was left unresolved in this analysis.

With V trimmed by 5 bases and J by 6 bases, 5 bases remained unmatched. This CDR3 spans 13 amino acids. Germline V CDR1 and CDR2: SGHVS, FQNEAQ. The V gene is TRBV7-8, the J gene TRBJ2-3, with 7 positions matching TRBD1. The sequencing sample was made of central memory CD4+ T cells from blood. This TCR came from a man aged 30 to 39 with type 1 diabetes. The CDR3 nucleotides are TGTGCCAGCAGCCAAGACAGGGCGGATACGCAGTATTTT. It specifies CASSQDRADTQYF.